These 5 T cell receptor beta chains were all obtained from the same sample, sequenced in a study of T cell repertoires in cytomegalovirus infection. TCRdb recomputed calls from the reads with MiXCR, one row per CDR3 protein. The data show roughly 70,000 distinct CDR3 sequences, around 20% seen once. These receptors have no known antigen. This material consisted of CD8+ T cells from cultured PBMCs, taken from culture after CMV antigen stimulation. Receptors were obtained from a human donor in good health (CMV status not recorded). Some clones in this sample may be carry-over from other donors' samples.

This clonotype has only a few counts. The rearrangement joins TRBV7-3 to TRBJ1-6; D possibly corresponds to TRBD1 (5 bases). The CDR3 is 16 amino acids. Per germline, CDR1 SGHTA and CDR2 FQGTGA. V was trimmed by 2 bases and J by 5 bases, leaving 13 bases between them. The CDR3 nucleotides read TGTGCCAGCAGCTTAGACGTACGAGGGGATAATTCACCCCTCCACTTT. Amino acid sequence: CASSLDVRGDNSPLHF.

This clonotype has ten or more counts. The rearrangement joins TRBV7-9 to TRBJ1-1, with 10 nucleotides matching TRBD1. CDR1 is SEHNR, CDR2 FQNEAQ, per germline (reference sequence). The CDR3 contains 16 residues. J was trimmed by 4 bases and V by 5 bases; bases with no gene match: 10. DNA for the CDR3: TGTGCCAGCAGCCCTGGGACAGGGGTCGTAAGCACTGAAGCTTTCTTT. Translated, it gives CASSPGTGVVSTEAFF.

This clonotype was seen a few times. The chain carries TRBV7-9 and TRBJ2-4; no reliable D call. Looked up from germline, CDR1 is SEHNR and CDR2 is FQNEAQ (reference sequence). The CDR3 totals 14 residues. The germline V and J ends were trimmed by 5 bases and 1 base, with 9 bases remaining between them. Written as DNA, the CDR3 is TGTGCCAGCAGCCCCGACGACGCCAAAAACATTCAGTACTTC. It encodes CASSPDDAKNIQYF.

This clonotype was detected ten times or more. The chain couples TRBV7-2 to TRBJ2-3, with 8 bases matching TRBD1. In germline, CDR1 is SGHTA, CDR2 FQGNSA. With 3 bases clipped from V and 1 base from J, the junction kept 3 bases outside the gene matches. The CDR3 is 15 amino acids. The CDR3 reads CASSLTGARTDTQYF. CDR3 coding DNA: TGTGCCAGCAGCTTGACAGGGGCCCGCACAGATACGCAGTATTTT.

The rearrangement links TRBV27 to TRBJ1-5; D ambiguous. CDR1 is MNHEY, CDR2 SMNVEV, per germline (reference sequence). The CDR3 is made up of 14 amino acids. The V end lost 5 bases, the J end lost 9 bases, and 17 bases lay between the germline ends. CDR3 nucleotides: TGTGCCAGCAGTCCCGGGCTTGGGGTCGGGCCCCAGCATTTT. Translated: CASSPGLGVGPQHF.